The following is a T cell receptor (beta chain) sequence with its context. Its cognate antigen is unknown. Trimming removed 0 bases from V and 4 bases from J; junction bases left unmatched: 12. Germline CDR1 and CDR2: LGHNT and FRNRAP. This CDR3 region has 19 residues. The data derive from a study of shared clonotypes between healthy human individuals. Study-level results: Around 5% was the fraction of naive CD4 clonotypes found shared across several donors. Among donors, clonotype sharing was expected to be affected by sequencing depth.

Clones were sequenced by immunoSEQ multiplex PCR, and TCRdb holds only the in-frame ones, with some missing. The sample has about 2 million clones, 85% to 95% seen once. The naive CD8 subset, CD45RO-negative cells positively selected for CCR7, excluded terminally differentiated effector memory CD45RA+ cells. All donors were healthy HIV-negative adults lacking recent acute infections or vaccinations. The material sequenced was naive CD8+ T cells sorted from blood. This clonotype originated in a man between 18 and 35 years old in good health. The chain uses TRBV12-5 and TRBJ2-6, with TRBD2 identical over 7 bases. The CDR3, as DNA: TGTGCTAGTGGTTTGGTACTGGCGCTAGCGGCTCGGGGGGCCAACGTCCTGACTTTC. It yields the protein CASGLVLALAARGANVLTF. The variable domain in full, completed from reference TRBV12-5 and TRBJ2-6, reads DARVTQTPRHKVTEMGQEVTMRCQPILGHNTVFWYRQTMMQGLELLAYFRNRAPLDDSGMPKDRFSAEMPDATLATLKIQPSEPRDSAVYFCASGLVLALAARGANVLTFGAGSRLTVL.